A single sample gave rise to the 15 T cell receptor beta chains below, sequenced in a study of blood T cell repertoires in COVID-19 (dated by TCRdb to the early 2020s). Receptors were amplified or captured by the immunoSEQ multiplex PCR assay. As stored in TCRdb, this immuneACCESS dataset retains in-frame rearrangements with V and J assigned. A fraction of the clones does not appear; measured against another copy, unresolved V genes explain less than half of the discrepancy, and the remainder lacks a known reason. The sample includes about 350,000 clones, with roughly 90% observed a single time. The top ten hold roughly 1% of the sample. Sequencing was done on a sample of PBMCs or T cells enriched from blood (not recorded which). Every receptor here comes from a woman in her 30s who had recovered from COVID-19.

V gene TRBV27 combines with J gene TRBJ1-2, with 7 positions matching TRBD1. CDR3 length: 17 amino acids. Germline loops: CDR1 MNHEY, CDR2 SMNVEV (reference sequence). The junction had 20 bases not matched to a gene; V was cut back by 7 bases and J by 6 bases. In DNA form, the CDR3 reads TGTGCCAGCATCAGCTATATGCCGGGACAGCCATCCCATGGCTACACCTTC. Translation gives CASISYMPGQPSHGYTF.

The V and J genes are TRBV5-1 and TRBJ1-1; a possible D gene is TRBD1 (5 bases). The CDR3 runs to 17 residues. Trimming shortened V by 2 bases and J by 2 bases, and 19 bases separated the two germline ends. The germline gives CDR1 SGHRS, CDR2 YFSETQ. The CDR3 reads CASSLSGLRVGNTEAFF. The CDR3 DNA reads TGCGCCAGCAGCTTATCGGGACTACGGGTTGGAAACACTGAAGCTTTCTTT.

This sequence joins TRBV2 and TRBJ2-7, with 8 bases fitting TRBD2. Germline-derived CDR1 and CDR2 are SNHLY and FYNNEI. The CDR3 length is 16 residues. Trimming cost V 10 bases and J 0 bases; bases outside gene matches: 14. The CDR3 here is CATQPGVAGYSYEQYF. For the CDR3, the DNA is TGTGCCACCCAACCCGGGGTAGCGGGGTACTCCTACGAGCAGTACTTC.

This clone was counted once. The chain employs TRBV27 and TRBJ2-1; 16 bases agree with TRBD2. Germline V lookup: CDR1 MNHEY, CDR2 SMNVEV (reference sequence). Trimming removed 6 bases from V and 0 bases from J; junction bases left unmatched: 11. The CDR3 runs 20 residues. The CDR3 DNA reads TGTGCCAGCAGATTCTACGCGGGACTAGCGGGGGGGAGCTCCTACAATGAGCAGTTCTTC. Translated, it gives CASRFYAGLAGGSSYNEQFF.

This clone was counted a single time. Germline is not matched at one junction end, which may reflect a read error. Here the CDR3 reads CASSVAGPNQPQHF. The CDR3 DNA is TGTGCCAGCAGCGTAGCGGGGCCTAATCAGCCCCAGCATTTT. The chain couples TRBV7-2 to TRBJ1-5; TRBD1 is a possible D gene (5 bases). CDR1 SGHTA and CDR2 FQGNSA come from the germline V gene. CDR3 length equals 14 residues.

There are a few counts of this clone. The chain joins TRBV9 to TRBJ1-2; TRBD1 is a possible D gene (5 bases). CDR1 is SGDLS and CDR2 is YYNGEE in the germline V gene. CDR3 length equals 17 residues. Trimming pared 0 bases from V and 8 bases from J, leaving 23 bases between. The CDR3 coding sequence is TGTGCCAGCAGCGTAGCTCCCGGGGGTAGGGGTGGGTTCGGCTACACCTTC. It translates to CASSVAPGGRGGFGYTF. Full variable domain (remainder filled in from reference TRBV9 and TRBJ1-2): DSGVTQTPKHLITATGQRVTLRCSPRSGDLSVYWYQQSLDQGLQFLIQYYNGEERAKGNILERFSAQQFPDLHSELNLSSLELGDSALYFCASSVAPGGRGGFGYTFGSGTRLTVV.

The chain combines TRBV3-1 (or the pseudogene TRBV3-2) with TRBJ2-3; D is unresolved. Trimming removed 4 bases at V and 6 bases at J, with 8 bases between. Germline V gene lookup returns CDR1 LGHDT and CDR2 YNNKEL (reference sequence). The CDR3 covers 12 residues. The CDR3, as DNA: TGTGCCAGCAGCCCCCGGTTGGATACGCAGTATTTT. Encoded protein: CASSPRLDTQYF.

Here the CDR3 reads CASSLWAPNSYEQYF. The CDR3 coding sequence is TGTGCCAGCAGTTTATGGGCACCAAACTCCTACGAGCAGTACTTC. This chain links TRBV28 with TRBJ2-7, with no clear D. The CDR3 spans 15 residues. CDR1 and CDR2 from the germline V gene are MDHEN and SYDVKM. V shed 0 bases and J shed 0 bases, with 9 bases lying between them.

The V call is TRBV6-1, the J call TRBJ2-4; a possible D gene is TRBD1 (5 bases). V was pared by 2 bases and J by 1 base, with 12 bases between. Per the germline V gene, CDR1 is MNHNS and CDR2 is SASEGT. This CDR3 has 16 residues. The CDR3 sequence is CASSERLNRAKNIQYF. Written as DNA, the CDR3 is TGTGCCAGCAGTGAACGGTTGAACAGGGCCAAAAACATTCAGTACTTC.

This clone was seen a single time. This chain connects TRBV5-4 to TRBJ1-4; the match to TRBD1 covers 11 bases. The CDR3 consists of 14 residues. Germline loops: CDR1 SGHNT, CDR2 YYREEE (reference sequence). V shed 5 bases, J shed 8 bases, and the junction held 5 bases outside the gene matches. The CDR3 protein is CASSFRDRGEKLFF. Written as DNA, the CDR3 is TGTGCCAGCAGTTTCCGGGACAGGGGGGAAAAACTGTTTTTT.

The V gene is TRBV5-5, the J gene TRBJ2-3; 9 bases match TRBD2. CDR1 SGHKS and CDR2 YYEKEE come from the germline V gene (reference sequence). With 4 bases clipped from V and 6 bases from J, the junction kept 12 bases outside the gene matches. The CDR3 contains 16 residues. CDR3 nucleotides: TGTGCCAGCAGCGGGGGACTAGCCAAACTTGGGGATACGCAGTATTTT. Its translation is CASSGGLAKLGDTQYF.

The chain has TRBV7-9 and TRBJ1-3, with a possible D match to TRBD1 (6 bases). There are 17 residues in the CDR3. Trimming pared 2 bases from V and 1 base from J, leaving 15 bases between. The germline V gene has CDR1 SEHNR and CDR2 FQNEAQ (reference sequence). The chain's CDR3 is CASSLLGAGASGNTIYF. The CDR3 DNA is TGTGCCAGCAGCTTATTAGGGGCAGGGGCTTCTGGAAACACCATATATTTT.

This chain joins TRBV2 and TRBJ2-2; D is perhaps TRBD1 (5 bases). V shed 5 bases and J shed 4 bases, with 14 bases lying between them. There are 15 residues in the CDR3. Germline lookup yields CDR1 SNHLY and CDR2 FYNNEI. CDR3 residues: CASSQGSGGTGELFF. CDR3 DNA: TGTGCCAGCAGTCAGGGCTCGGGTGGCACCGGGGAGCTGTTTTTT. The full variable domain, completed using reference TRBV2 and TRBJ2-2, is EPEVTQTPSHQVTQMGQEVILRCVPISNHLYFYWYRQILGQKVEFLVSFYNNEISEKSEIFDDQFSVERPDGSNFTLKIRSTKLEDSAMYFCASSQGSGGTGELFFGEGSRLTVL.

The chain joins TRBV7-2 to TRBJ1-6, with TRBD1 identical over 9 bases. CDR1 SGHTA and CDR2 FQGNSA come from the germline V gene. V trimming: 4 bases; J trimming: 4 bases; junction bases outside the gene matches: 2. The CDR3 has 15 residues. CDR3 DNA sequence: TGTGCCAGCAGCTCCGGGACAGGGTATAATTCACCCCTCCACTTT. Translated, it gives CASSSGTGYNSPLHF.

About this clone: This CDR3 is also generated by other DNA sequences in the sample. The chain links TRBV5-1 to TRBJ2-3, with a tentative D call TRBD2 (6 bases). V lost 1 base and J lost 1, with 10 bases in between. Germline CDR1 is SGHRS and CDR2 is YFSETQ. This CDR3 has 15 amino acids. CDR3 in amino acids: CASSLRGLGTDTQYF. The DNA for the CDR3 is TGCGCCAGCAGCTTGAGGGGACTGGGCACAGATACGCAGTATTTT.